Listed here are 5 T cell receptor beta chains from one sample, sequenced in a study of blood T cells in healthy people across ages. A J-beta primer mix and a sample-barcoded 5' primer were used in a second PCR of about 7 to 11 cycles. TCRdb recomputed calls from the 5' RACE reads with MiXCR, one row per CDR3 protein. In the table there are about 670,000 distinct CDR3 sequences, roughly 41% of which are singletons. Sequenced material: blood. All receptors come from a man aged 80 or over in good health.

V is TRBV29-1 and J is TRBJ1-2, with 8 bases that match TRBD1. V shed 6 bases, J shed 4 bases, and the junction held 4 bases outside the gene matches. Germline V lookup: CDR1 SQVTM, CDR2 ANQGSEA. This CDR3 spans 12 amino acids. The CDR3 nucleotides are TGCAGCGTGGGACAGGAGCTCTATGGCTACACCTTC. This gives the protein CSVGQELYGYTF.

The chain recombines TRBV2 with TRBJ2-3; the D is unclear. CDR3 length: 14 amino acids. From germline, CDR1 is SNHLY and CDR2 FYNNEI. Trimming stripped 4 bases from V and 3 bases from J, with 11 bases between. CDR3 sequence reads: CASSVWQVTDTQYF. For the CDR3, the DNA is TGTGCCAGCAGTGTCTGGCAGGTGACAGATACGCAGTATTTT.

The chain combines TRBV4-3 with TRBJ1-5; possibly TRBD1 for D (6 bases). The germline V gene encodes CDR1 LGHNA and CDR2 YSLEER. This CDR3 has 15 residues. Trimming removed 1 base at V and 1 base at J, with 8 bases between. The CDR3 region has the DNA TGCGCCAGCAGCCAAGCAACAGGGAGCAATCAGCCCCAGCATTTT. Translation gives CASSQATGSNQPQHF.

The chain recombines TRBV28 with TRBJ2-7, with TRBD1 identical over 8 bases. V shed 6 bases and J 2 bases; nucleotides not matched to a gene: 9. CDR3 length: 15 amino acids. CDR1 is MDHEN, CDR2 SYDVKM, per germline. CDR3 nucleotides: TGTGCCAGCAGGAGACAGGGGACCGGGGCCTACGAGCAGTACTTC. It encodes CASRRQGTGAYEQYF.

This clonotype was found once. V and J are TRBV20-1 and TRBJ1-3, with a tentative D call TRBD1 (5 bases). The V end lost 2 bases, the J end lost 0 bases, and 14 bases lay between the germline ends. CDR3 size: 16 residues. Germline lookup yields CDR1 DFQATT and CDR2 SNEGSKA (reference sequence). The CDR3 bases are TGCAGTGCTAGACCCCCGGTTCAGGGCTCTGGAAACACCATATATTTT. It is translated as CSARPPVQGSGNTIYF.